The T cell receptor beta chain described here comes from a study of identical twins. Template switching added a universal primer site, and cDNA bore unique molecular identifiers. A single record per CDR3 protein comes from TCRdb applying MiXCR to the 5' RACE reads. The sample consists of about 240,000 distinct CDR3 sequences, roughly a tenth of them appearing once. About this clonotype: A read error may be the cause here, since a much bigger clone is one base away.

The sample taken for sequencing was memory T cells sorted from blood. The sequence derives from a man between 50 and 59 years old in good health.

In nucleotides, the CDR3 is TGTGCCAGCTCACCGGCCAGGGACAATCAGTCCCAGCATTTT. Protein product: CASSPARDNQSQHF. J is TRBJ1-5 and V is TRBV18, with D perhaps TRBD1 (6 bases). The CDR3 covers 14 residues. Germline V gene lookup returns CDR1 KGHSH and CDR2 LQKENI. The full variable domain, with the rest looked up from reference TRBV18 and TRBJ1-5, is NAGVMQNPRHLVRRRGQEARLRCSPMKGHSHVYWYRQLPEEGLKFMVYLQKENIIDESGMPKERFSAEFPKEGPSILRIQQVVRGDSAAYFCASSPARDNQSQHFGDGTRLSIL.